These T cell receptor beta chains were read from a single sample in a study of neoadjuvant anti-PD-1 for oral cavity cancer. Assay: immunoSEQ multiplex PCR; the TCRdb copy retains only in-frame clones and omits some. The sample lists 65,000 to 95,000 clones, less than 85% occurring once. The sample here was PBMCs, taken before nivolumab (anti-PD-1) treatment. Source of these receptors: a person between 40 and 80 years old with oral cavity squamous cell carcinoma. The CDR3 runs from the conserved cysteine through the conserved F or W. The order of the fields is clone size, D gene, J gene, V gene, CDR3 DNA, CDR3 protein. The D gene is left open where the match is weak. Rows may omit the clone size; those that give it use once, few, many or a size class.

NA,TRBD2,TRBJ2-1,TRBV2,TGTGCCAGCAGGCTAGCGGGAGTAAACAATGAGCAGTTCTTC,CASRLAGVNNEQFF
NA,TRBD2,TRBJ2-1,TRBV15,TGTGCCACCAGCTCCCGGACTAGAACCTACAATGAGCAGTTCTTC,CATSSRTRTYNEQFF
NA,NA,TRBJ2-6,TRBV19,TGTGCCAGTAATGGGGCGGGGCCCACTGGGGCCAACGTCCTGACTTTC,CASNGAGPTGANVLTF
few,NA,TRBJ1-3,TRBV2,TGTGCCAGCCAGGACAGACTAGGAAACACCATATATTTT,CASQDRLGNTIYF
NA,NA,TRBJ1-1,TRBV5-1,TGCGCCAGCAGCTTGGGACCTCCGATGGCGGCTTTCTTT,CASSLGPPMAAFF
NA,NA,TRBJ2-2,TRBV11-2,TGTGCCAGCAGCTTACCAGGGGTGGTTGGGGTCGGGGAGCTGTTTTTT,CASSLPGVVGVGELFF
NA,TRBD1,TRBJ2-1,TRBV5-1,TGCGCCAGCAGCTTGAGGGGGCGAGCCCAGGGGACCTACAATGAGCAGTTCTTC,CASSLRGRAQGTYNEQFF
NA,TRBD2,TRBJ2-7,TRBV28,TGTGCCAGCAGTAGAGGGACTAGCGGACCCTACGAGCAGTACTTC,CASSRGTSGPYEQYF
NA,NA,TRBJ2-1,TRBV27,TGTGCCAGCAGCCAGCTGAGGGGCGGGGAGCAGTTCTTC,CASSQLRGGEQFF
NA,NA,TRBJ2-7,TRBV15,TGTGCCACCAGCAGCAGGGTTTACGGTATCCACGAGCAGTACTTC,CATSSRVYGIHEQYF
NA,NA,TRBJ2-2,TRBV10-3,TGTGCCATCAGTGAGTCGTCCGGGACCGGGGAGCTGTTTTTT,CAISESSGTGELFF
NA,NA,TRBJ2-1,TRBV5-1,TGCGCCAGCAGCCACGACAATGAGCAGTTCTTC,CASSHDNEQFF
once,NA,TRBJ1-6,TRBV30,TGTGCCTGGAGTGTACTGGGGTTGAATTCACCCCTCCACTTT,CAWSVLGLNSPLHF
NA,TRBD2,TRBJ2-5,TRBV20-1,TGCAGTGCGGCGGGAGGGGAGACCCAGTACTTC,CSAAGGETQYF
NA,NA,TRBJ1-1,TRBV5-5,TGTGCCAGCAGCTTGATCGGGGATTGGTTCGGCACTGAAGCTTTCTTT,CASSLIGDWFGTEAFF
once,NA,TRBJ2-5,TRBV7-3,TGTGCCAGCAGCCTACGATTTGGAGAGACCCAGTACTTC,CASSLRFGETQYF
NA,NA,TRBJ2-1,TRBV27,TGTGCCAGCAGCACGGGGACGGTTGATTACAATGAGCAGTTCTTC,CASSTGTVDYNEQFF
NA,NA,TRBJ2-2,TRBV30,TGTGCCTGGAGGTGGAACACCGGGGAGCTGTTTTTT,CAWRWNTGELFF
NA,NA,TRBJ2-1,TRBV29-1,TGCAGCGTCCGACTAACCCATGAGCAGTTCTTC,CSVRLTHEQFF
NA,NA,TRBJ2-5,TRBV5-4,TGTGCCAGCAGCCACCCACTGTCTCGGGAGACCCAGTACTTC,CASSHPLSRETQYF
once,NA,TRBJ2-5,TRBV19,TGTGCCAGTAGTACCGGGGGCGGCGAGGAGACCCAGTACTTC,CASSTGGGEETQYF
NA,NA,TRBJ2-5,TRBV19,TGTGCCAGTATGGGCAGGGGGGGAGAGACCCAGTACTTC,CASMGRGGETQYF
NA,NA,TRBJ1-2,TRBV6-1,TGTGCCAGCAGTGAACAAGGGGCCGATGGCTACACCTTC,CASSEQGADGYTF
NA,NA,TRBJ2-1,TRBV7-2,TGTGCCAGCAGCCCCTTCGCCACCTCCAATGAGCAGTTCTTC,CASSPFATSNEQFF
NA,NA,TRBJ2-6,TRBV2,TGTGCCAGCCAACCTGAAGGGGCCGCCCAAGGCTCTGGGGCCAACGTCCTGACTTTC,CASQPEGAAQGSGANVLTF
NA,NA,TRBJ2-7,TRBV5-1,TGCGCCAGCAGCTTGGGATCATCCCTGTACGAGCAGTACTTC,CASSLGSSLYEQYF
few,NA,TRBJ1-5,TRBV30,TGTGCCTGGACGAGGGACAATAGCAATCAGCCCCAGCATTTT,CAWTRDNSNQPQHF
NA,TRBD2,TRBJ2-7,TRBV5-4,TGTGCCAGCAGCTTGGTAGCGGGAGGGCCTTACGAGCAGTACTTC,CASSLVAGGPYEQYF
once,NA,TRBJ2-1,TRBV4-1,TGCGCCAGCAGCCAAGAGGGGCAGGTTGACTCCTACAATGAGCAGTTCTTC,CASSQEGQVDSYNEQFF
NA,NA,TRBJ2-1,TRBV10-2,TGCGCCAGCAGTGGGGTCGAGGGACCAATTGGGGCTCGGTTCTTC,CASSGVEGPIGARFF
NA,NA,TRBJ1-1,TRBV9,TGTGCCAGCAGCTCTAGACAGGCGAACACTGAAGCTTTCTTT,CASSSRQANTEAFF
NA,NA,TRBJ1-1,TRBV7-9,TGTGCCAGCAGCTTAGAGGGGAAGGCTACTGAAGCTTTCTTT,CASSLEGKATEAFF
NA,NA,TRBJ2-3,TRBV5-1,TGCGCCAGCAGCGAGTCGGCCCGTCTAGTCTCAGATACGCAGTATTTT,CASSESARLVSDTQYF
once,NA,TRBJ1-4,TRBV7-9,TGTGCCAGCACCGTTTCCGGGCTGAATGAAAAACTGTTTTTT,CASTVSGLNEKLFF
NA,NA,TRBJ2-4,TRBV2,TGTGCCAGCAGTACGAGTGTCGCCAAAAACATTCAGTACTTC,CASSTSVAKNIQYF
NA,NA,TRBJ2-3,TRBV5-1,TGCGCCAGCAGCTTGGAGCTTGGCACAGATACGCAGTATTTT,CASSLELGTDTQYF
NA,NA,TRBJ1-5,TRBV7-8,TGTGCCAGCAGCTCAGAAGGGCCAGGCTCGGGTCAGCCCCAGCATTTT,CASSSEGPGSGQPQHF
NA,TRBD1,TRBJ1-2,TRBV6-5,TGTGCCAGCAGCCCGACAGGGGCGCGCGGCTACACCTTC,CASSPTGARGYTF
NA,TRBD2,TRBJ2-1,TRBV7-6,TGTGCCAGCAGCTGGATGGGGGCGGGAGGTACCCATGAGCAGTTCTTC,CASSWMGAGGTHEQFF
NA,NA,TRBJ2-3,TRBV19,TGTGCCAGTAGTATGTCGAGGGCCGTGGCCACAGATACGCAGTATTTT,CASSMSRAVATDTQYF
once,TRBD1,TRBJ1-1,TRBV27,TGTGCCAGCAGTTCACAGGGGGGAGGCACTGAAGCTTTCTTT,CASSSQGGGTEAFF
NA,NA,TRBJ1-1,TRBV29-1,TGCAGCGCCGCCGGGTCCTTTGAAGCTTTCTTT,CSAAGSFEAFF
once,NA,TRBJ2-4,TRBV6-5,TGTGCCAGCAGCCGCACCACGCCGTGGGCTGACATTCAGTACTTC,CASSRTTPWADIQYF
NA,NA,TRBJ2-3,TRBV29-1,TGCAGCGTTGAAGCCCGGGACGCTTCAGATACGCAGTATTTT,CSVEARDASDTQYF